This TCR beta chain was sequenced in a study of CD8+CD57+ T cells in acquired aplastic anemia. Whole-study context: The mean DNA yield obtained from sorted CD4+ and CD8+ cells came to around 3 ug. CD4+ cells from healthy donors averaged roughly 9.9 million reads.

Both TCR beta VDJ combination and CDR3 sequence profiling were carried out. Genomic DNA was the template for this profiling. TCRdb called the reads again in MiXCR, with one record for every CDR3 protein. The table lists 200,000 to 250,000 distinct CDR3 sequences, roughly 35% of them singletons. Material for sequencing was sorted CD4+, CD8+, or CD8+CD57+ T cells (not recorded which) from PBMCs. This receptor was identified in a human donor in good health, serving as a control.

The CDR3: CASSYFTGSHEQYF. The CDR3 DNA follows: TGTGCCAGCAGTTACTTTACAGGGTCCCACGAGCAGTACTTC. This rearrangement joins TRBV6-5 to TRBJ2-7; TRBD1 might be the D (6 bases). This CDR3 is built from 14 residues. Germline V gene data show CDR1 as MNHEY and CDR2 as SVGAGI. The germline V and J ends were trimmed by 1 base and 5 bases, with 12 bases remaining between them.